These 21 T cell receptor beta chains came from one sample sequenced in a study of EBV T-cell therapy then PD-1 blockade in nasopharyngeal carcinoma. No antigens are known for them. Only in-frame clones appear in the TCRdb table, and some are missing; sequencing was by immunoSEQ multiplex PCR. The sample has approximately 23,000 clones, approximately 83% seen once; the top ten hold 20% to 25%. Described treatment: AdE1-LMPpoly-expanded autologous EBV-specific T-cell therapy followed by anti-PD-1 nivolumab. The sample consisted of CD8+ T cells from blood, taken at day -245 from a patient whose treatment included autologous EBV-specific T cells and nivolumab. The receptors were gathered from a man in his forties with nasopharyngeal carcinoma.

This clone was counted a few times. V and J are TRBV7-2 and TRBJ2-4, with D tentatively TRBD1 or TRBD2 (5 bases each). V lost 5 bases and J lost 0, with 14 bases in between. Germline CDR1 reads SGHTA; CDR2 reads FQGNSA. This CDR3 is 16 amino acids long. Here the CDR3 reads CASSLSGTVAKNIQYF. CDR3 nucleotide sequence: TGTGCCAGCAGCCTCTCCGGGACGGTAGCCAAAAACATTCAGTACTTC.

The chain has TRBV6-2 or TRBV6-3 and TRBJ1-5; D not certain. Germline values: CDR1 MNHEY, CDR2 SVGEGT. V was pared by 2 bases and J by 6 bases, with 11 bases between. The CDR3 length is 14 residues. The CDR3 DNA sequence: TGTGCCAGCAGTTACGTCCGGACGGGTCAGCCCCAGCATTTT. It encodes CASSYVRTGQPQHF.

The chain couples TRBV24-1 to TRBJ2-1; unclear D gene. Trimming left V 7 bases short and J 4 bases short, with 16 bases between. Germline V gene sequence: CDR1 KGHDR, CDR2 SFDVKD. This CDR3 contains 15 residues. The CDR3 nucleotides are TGTGCCACCAGAGGTGACGGATCCCGTTACAATGAGCAGTTCTTC. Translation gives CATRGDGSRYNEQFF.

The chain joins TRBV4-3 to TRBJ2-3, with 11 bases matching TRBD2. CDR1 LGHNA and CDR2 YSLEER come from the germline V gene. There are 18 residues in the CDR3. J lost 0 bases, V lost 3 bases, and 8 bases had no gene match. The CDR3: CASSQGLAGGSSTDTQYF. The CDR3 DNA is TGCGCCAGCAGCCAGGGGCTAGCGGGGGGTTCTAGCACAGATACGCAGTATTTT.

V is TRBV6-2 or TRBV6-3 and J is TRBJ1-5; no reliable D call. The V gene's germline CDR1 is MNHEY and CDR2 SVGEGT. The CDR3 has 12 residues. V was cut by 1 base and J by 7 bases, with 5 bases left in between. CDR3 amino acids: CASSYWEQPQHF. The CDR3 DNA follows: TGTGCCAGCAGTTACTGGGAACAGCCCCAGCATTTT.

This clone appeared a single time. The CDR3 loop is CASSLSGLAGGPTDTQYF. The CDR3 nucleotides read TGTGCCAGCAGCCTATCGGGACTAGCGGGGGGGCCGACAGATACGCAGTATTTT. The chain recombines TRBV28 with TRBJ2-3; 16 bases line up with TRBD2. V was pared by 6 bases and J by 3 bases, with 9 bases of the junction left unmatched. The germline V gene has CDR1 MDHEN and CDR2 SYDVKM. CDR3 size: 18 residues.

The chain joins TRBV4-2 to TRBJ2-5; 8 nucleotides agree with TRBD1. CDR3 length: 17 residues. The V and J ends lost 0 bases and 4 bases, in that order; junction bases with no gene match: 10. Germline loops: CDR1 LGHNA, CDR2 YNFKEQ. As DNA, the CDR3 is TGTGCCAGCAGCCAAGAAAGGTCAGGGGGCGCGACAGAGACCCAGTACTTC. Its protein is CASSQERSGGATETQYF.

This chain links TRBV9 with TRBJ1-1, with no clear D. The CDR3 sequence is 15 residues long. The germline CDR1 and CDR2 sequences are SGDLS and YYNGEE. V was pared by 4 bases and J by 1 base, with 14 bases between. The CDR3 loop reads CASSPPAGENTEAFF. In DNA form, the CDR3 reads TGTGCCAGCAGCCCCCCGGCCGGGGAGAACACTGAAGCTTTCTTT.

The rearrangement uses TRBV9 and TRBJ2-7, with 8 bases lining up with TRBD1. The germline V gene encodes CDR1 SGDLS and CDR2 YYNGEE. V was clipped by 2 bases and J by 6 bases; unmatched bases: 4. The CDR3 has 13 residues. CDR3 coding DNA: TGTGCCAGCAGCGTGTTACAGGGGGGCGAGCAGTACTTC. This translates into CASSVLQGGEQYF.

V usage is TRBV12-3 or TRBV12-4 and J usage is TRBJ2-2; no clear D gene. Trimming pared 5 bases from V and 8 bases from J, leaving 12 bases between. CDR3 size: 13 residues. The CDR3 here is CASSPSGLGELFF. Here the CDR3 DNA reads TGTGCCAGCAGTCCCAGTGGGTTGGGGGAGCTGTTTTTT.

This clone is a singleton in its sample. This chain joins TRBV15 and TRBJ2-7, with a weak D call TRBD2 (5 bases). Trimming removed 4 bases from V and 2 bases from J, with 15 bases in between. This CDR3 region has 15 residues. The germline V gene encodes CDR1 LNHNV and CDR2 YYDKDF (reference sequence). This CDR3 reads CATSTHMDSPYEQYF. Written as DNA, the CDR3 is TGTGCCACCAGCACACATATGGACTCACCCTACGAGCAGTACTTC.

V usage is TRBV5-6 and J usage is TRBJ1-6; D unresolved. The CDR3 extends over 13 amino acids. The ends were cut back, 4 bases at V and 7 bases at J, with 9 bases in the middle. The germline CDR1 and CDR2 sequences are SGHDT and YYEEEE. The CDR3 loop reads CASSPSGNSPLHF. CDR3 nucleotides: TGTGCCAGCAGCCCGAGCGGGAATTCACCCCTCCACTTT. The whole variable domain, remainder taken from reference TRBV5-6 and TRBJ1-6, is DAGVTQSPTHLIKTRGQQVTLRCSPKSGHDTVSWYQQALGQGPQFIFQYYEEEERQRGNFPDRFSGHQFPNYSSELNVNALLLGDSALYLCASSPSGNSPLHFGNGTRLTVT.

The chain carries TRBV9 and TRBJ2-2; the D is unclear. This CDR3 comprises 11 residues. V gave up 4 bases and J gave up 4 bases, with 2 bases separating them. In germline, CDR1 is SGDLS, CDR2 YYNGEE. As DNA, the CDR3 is TGTGCCAGCAGCACCACCGGGGAGCTGTTTTTT. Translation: CASSTTGELFF.

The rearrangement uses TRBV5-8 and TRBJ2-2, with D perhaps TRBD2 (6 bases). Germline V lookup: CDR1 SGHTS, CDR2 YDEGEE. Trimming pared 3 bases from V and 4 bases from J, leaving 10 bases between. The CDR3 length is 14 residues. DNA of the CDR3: TGTGCCAGCAGCTGGACCGGGGGCACCGGGGAGCTGTTTTTT. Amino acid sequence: CASSWTGGTGELFF.

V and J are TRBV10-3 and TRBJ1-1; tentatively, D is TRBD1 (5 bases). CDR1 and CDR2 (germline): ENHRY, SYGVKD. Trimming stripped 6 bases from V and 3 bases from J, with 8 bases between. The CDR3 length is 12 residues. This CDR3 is CAIRVGDTEAFF. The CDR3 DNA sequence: TGTGCCATCAGAGTAGGGGACACTGAAGCTTTCTTT.

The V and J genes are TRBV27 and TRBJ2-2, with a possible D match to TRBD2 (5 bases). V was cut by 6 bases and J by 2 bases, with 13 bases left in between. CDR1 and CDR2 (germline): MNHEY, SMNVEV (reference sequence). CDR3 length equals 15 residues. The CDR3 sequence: CASRPIGLNTGELFF. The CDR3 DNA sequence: TGTGCCAGCAGGCCCATCGGACTCAACACCGGGGAGCTGTTTTTT.

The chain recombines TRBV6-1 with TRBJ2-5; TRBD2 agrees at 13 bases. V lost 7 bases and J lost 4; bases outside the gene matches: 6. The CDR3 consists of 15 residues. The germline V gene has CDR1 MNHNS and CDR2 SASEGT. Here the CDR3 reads CASTPLAGGRETQYF. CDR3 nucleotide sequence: TGTGCCAGCACCCCACTAGCGGGGGGGCGAGAGACCCAGTACTTC.

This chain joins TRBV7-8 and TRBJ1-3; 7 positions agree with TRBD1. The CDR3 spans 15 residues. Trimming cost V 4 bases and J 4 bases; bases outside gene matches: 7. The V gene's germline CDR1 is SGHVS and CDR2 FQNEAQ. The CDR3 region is CASSSLEGAGNTIYF. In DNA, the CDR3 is TGTGCCAGCAGCTCCCTCGAGGGGGCAGGAAACACCATATATTTT.

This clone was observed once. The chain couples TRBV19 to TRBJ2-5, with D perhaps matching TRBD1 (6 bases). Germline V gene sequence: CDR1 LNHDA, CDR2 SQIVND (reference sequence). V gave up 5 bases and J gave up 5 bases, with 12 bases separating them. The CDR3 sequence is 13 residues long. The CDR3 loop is CASSVGGGETQYF. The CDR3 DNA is TGTGCCAGTAGTGTAGGGGGTGGGGAGACCCAGTACTTC.

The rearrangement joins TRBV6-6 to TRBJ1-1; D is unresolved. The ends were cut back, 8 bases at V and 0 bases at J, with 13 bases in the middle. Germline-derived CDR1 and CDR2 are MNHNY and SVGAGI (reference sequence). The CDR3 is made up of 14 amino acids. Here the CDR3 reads CASATAPMNTEAFF. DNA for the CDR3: TGTGCCAGCGCAACAGCGCCGATGAACACTGAAGCTTTCTTT.

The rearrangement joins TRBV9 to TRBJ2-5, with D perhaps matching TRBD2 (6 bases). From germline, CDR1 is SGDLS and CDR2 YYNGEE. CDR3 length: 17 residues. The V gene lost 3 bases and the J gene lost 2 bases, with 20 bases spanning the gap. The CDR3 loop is CASSEARRGRSQETQYF. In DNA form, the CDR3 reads TGTGCCAGCAGCGAGGCCCGGAGGGGACGCTCACAAGAGACCCAGTACTTC.